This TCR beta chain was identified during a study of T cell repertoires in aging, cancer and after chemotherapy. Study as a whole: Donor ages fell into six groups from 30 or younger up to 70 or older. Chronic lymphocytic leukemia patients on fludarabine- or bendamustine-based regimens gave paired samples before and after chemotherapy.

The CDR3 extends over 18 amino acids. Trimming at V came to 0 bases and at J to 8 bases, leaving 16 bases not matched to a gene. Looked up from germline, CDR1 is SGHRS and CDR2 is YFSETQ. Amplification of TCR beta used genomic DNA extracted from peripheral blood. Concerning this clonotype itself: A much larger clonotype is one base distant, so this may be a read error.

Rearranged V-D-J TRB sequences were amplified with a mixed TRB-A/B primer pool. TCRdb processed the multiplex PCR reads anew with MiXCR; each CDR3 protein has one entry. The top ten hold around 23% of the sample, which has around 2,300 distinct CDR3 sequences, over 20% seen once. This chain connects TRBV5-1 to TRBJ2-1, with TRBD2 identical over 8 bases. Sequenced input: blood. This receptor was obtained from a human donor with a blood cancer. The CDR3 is CASSLVKFSGAPGDEQFF. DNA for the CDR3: TGCGCCAGCAGCTTGGTGAAGTTTAGCGGGGCGCCAGGGGATGAGCAGTTCTTC.